In this sample, the clone carrying this TCR beta chain turned up many times. This record comes from a study of human T cells and chemical hapten exposure. Time point defined: patch test 2, 6 weeks after DPC sensitization. Treatment reported: therapeutic diphenylcyclopropenone sensitization with weekly scalp DPC. TCRdb itself ran the RACE reads through MiXCR, one entry per CDR3 protein. The table shows 84,000 or so distinct CDR3 sequences, with 10% occurring only once. This receptor was taken from a woman aged 25 to 39 with alopecia areata. Some clones in this sample may be carry-over from other donors' samples. The source material was whole blood, sampled in connection with sensitization to the hapten diphenylcyclopropenone (DPC).

CDR3 residues: CASSTTDIAVNSPLHF. CDR3 bases: TGTGCCAGCTCAACTACAGACATCGCGGTAAATTCACCCCTCCACTTT. The chain is built from TRBV18 and TRBJ1-6; no clear D. The germline CDR1 and CDR2 sequences are KGHSH and LQKENI. The CDR3 spans 16 residues. Trimming took 5 bases from V and 7 from J, leaving 18 bases between them.